The entry that follows covers one T cell receptor beta chain sequence. This clonotype was recorded at least ten times. Its specific antigen is unknown. The sample holds no much larger clone one base away, and base qualities are not on file. CDR1 and CDR2, looked up from the germline V gene (reference sequence), are LGHDT and YNNKEL. V was cut back by 0 bases and J by 1 base, leaving a gap of 16 bases between them. Counted from cysteine to phenylalanine, this CDR3 has 18 amino acids. The retained sequence is limited to the CDR3, 54 bases, with the frame set at the first base. These data belong to a study of CD8 T cells in ankylosing spondylitis (dated 2017 in TCRdb). In the study overall: The study set out to find disease-linked TCR variants by profiling T cell receptor beta repertoires in ankylosing spondylitis patients and healthy donors. Peripheral blood was sampled, and synovial fluid was also collected from ankylosing spondylitis patients. In total, the full study cohort was made up of roughly 100 healthy donors and about two dozen ankylosing spondylitis patients.

What the work shows at the level of the full study, not this receptor alone: Some of the motif variants had been reported before in the synovial fluid and blood of reactive arthritis patients, a finding that suggests common disease-initiation mechanisms. Blood from ankylosing spondylitis patients appeared to be characterized by a TCR beta motif composed of about 8 highly homologous amino acid variants. A CD8+ phenotype was shown by the disease-linked clones, which were found at relatively low frequencies in peripheral blood. Significant enrichment of the disease-linked clones was reported in matched synovial fluid samples from ankylosing spondylitis patients.

Sequencing was performed on an Illumina HiSeq 2500. TCR beta libraries were prepared by quantitative 5'-RACE with molecular barcodes. Regarding the original processing steps: A new computational method based on a probabilistic model of VDJ rearrangement was used to identify disease-linked TCR variants. The raw public reads went through TCRdb reprocessing: fastp at Q25, MiXCR clone calling, in-frame beta chains kept. Duplicate CDR3 protein sequences are folded into a single record with the most common DNA and genes. The V and J calls and clone size come from TCRdb's table, not from the authors' own analysis. The sample profile shows about 220,000 distinct CDR3 sequences; more than 5.5% of them were found once. The ten largest clones represent over 12% of the sample.

This sequence was found in a male donor with ankylosing spondylitis. The rearrangement joined TRBV3-1 to TRBJ1-5, with the D gene not confidently named. The sequencing input was blood, either unsorted or a sorted T cell fraction (not recorded which). The DNA sequence reads TGTGCCAGCAGCCAAGATACTCCCTGGGAAGGGAGCAATCAGCCCCAGCATTTT. This sequence encodes CASSQDTPWEGSNQPQHF.